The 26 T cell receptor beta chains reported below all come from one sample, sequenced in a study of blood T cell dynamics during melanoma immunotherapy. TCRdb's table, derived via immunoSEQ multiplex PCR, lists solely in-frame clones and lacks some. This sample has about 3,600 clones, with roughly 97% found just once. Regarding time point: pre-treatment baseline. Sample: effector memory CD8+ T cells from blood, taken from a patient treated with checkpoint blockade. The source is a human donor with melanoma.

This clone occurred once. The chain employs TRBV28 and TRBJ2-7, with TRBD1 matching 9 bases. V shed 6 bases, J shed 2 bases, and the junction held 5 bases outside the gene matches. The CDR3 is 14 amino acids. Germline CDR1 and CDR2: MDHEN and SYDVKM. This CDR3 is CASRGQGGTYEQYF. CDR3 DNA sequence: TGTGCCAGCAGGGGACAGGGTGGGACCTACGAGCAGTACTTC.

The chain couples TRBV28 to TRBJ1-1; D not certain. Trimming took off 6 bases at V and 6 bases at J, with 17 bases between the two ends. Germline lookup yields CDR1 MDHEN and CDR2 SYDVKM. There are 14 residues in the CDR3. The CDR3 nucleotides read TGTGCCAGCAGGACCTTTTTTGGTCCCCCTGAAGCTTTCTTT. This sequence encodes CASRTFFGPPEAFF.

CDR3 sequence: CASSLGGLAGGFYEQYF. Here the CDR3 DNA reads TGTGCCAGCAGCTTAGGCGGACTAGCGGGAGGCTTCTACGAGCAGTACTTC. The chain employs TRBV7-8 and TRBJ2-7, with 14 positions matching TRBD2. V shed 1 base and J 3 bases; nucleotides not matched to a gene: 5. CDR3 size: 17 residues. Germline values: CDR1 SGHVS, CDR2 FQNEAQ.

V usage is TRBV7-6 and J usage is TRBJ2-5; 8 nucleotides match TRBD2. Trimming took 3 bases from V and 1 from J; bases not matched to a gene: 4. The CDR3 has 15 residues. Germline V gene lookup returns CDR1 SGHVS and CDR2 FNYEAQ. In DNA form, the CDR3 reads TGTGCCAGCAGCTTCAGCGGGAGCCCCCAAGAGACCCAGTACTTC. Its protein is CASSFSGSPQETQYF.

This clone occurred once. The CDR3 DNA follows: TGTGCCAGCAGTGAAAGGACCCCTAGGGATAATTCACCCCTCCACTTT. Translating gives CASSERTPRDNSPLHF. J is TRBJ1-6 and V is TRBV2; no reliable D call. This CDR3 comprises 16 residues. Trimming pared 2 bases from V and 5 bases from J, leaving 13 bases between. Germline CDR1 SNHLY, CDR2 FYNNEI.

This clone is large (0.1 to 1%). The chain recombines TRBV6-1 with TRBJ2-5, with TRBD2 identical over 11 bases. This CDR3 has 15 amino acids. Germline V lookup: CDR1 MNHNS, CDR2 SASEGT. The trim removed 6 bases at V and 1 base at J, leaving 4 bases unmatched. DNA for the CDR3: TGTGCCAGCAGAAAGGGGACTAGCGGCCAAGAGACCCAGTACTTC. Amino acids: CASRKGTSGQETQYF.

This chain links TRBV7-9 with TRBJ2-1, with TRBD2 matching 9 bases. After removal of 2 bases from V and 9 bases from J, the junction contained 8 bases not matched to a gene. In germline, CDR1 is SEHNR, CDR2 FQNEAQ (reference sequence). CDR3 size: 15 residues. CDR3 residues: CASSLWVAGVPEQFF. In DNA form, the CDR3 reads TGTGCCAGCAGCTTATGGGTAGCGGGAGTACCTGAGCAGTTCTTC.

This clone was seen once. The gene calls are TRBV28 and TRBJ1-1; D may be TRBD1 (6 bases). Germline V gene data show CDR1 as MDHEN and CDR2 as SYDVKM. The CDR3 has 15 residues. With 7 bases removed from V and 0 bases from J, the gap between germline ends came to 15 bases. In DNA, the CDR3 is TGTGCCAGCAACCCTAGGACAGTCATGAACACTGAAGCTTTCTTT. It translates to CASNPRTVMNTEAFF.

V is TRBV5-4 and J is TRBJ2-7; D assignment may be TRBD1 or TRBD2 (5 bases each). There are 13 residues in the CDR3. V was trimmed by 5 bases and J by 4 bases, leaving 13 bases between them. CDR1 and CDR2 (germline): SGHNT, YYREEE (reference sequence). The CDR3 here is CASRGDGEYEQYF. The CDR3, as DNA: TGTGCCAGCAGGGGGGACGGCGAGTACGAGCAGTACTTC.

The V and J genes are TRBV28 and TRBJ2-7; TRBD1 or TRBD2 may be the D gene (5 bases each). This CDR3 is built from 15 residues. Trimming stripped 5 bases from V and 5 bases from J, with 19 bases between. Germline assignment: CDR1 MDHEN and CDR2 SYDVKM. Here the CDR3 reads CASSTPGTAAHEQYF. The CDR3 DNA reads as TGTGCCAGCAGTACACCCGGGACCGCTGCCCACGAGCAGTACTTC.

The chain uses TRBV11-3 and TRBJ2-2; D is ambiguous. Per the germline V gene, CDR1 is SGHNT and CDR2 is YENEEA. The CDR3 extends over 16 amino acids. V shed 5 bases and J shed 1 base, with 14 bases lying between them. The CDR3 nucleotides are TGTGCCAGCAGCCTCCAGGAGAGACTGAACACCGGGGAGCTGTTTTTT. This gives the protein CASSLQERLNTGELFF.

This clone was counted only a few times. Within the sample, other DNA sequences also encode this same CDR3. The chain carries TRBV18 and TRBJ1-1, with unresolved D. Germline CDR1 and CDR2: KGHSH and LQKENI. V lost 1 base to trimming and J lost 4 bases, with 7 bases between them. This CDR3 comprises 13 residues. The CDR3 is CASSPQGGTEAFF. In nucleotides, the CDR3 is TGTGCCAGCTCACCACAGGGAGGCACTGAAGCTTTCTTT.

The CDR3 here is CASGRPNTGELFF. In nucleotides, the CDR3 is TGTGCCAGCGGCCGCCCCAACACCGGGGAGCTGTTTTTT. The V gene is TRBV25-1, the J gene TRBJ2-2; the D is unclear. The CDR3 is 13 residues long. Trimming stripped 8 bases from V and 2 bases from J, with 9 bases between. Germline CDR1 is MGHDK and CDR2 is SYGVNS.

CDR3 region: CASSQDRTGQETQYF. Written as DNA, the CDR3 is TGCGCCAGCAGCCAAGATCGGACAGGGCAAGAGACCCAGTACTTC. The V and J genes are TRBV4-1 and TRBJ2-5; 8 bases match TRBD1. Germline trimming cut 0 bases from V and 2 bases from J; bases unmatched to any gene: 2. This CDR3 region has 15 residues. Germline V gene lookup returns CDR1 MGHRA and CDR2 YSYEKL.

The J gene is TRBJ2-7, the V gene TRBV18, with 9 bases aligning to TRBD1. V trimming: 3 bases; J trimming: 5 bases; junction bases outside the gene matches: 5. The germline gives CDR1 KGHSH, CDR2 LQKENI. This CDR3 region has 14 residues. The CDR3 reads CASSPLQGAHEQYF. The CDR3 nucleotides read TGTGCCAGCTCACCGCTACAGGGGGCCCACGAGCAGTACTTC.

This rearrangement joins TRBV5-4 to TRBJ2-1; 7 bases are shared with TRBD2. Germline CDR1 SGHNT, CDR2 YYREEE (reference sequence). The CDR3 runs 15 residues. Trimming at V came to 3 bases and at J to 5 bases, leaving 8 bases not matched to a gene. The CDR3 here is CASSWAPGGNNEQFF. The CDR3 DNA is TGTGCCAGCAGCTGGGCTCCGGGAGGAAACAATGAGCAGTTCTTC.

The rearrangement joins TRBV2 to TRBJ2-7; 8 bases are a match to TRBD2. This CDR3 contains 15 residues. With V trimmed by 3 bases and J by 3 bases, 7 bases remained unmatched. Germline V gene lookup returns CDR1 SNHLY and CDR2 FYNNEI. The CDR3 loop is CASSETTSVSYEQYF. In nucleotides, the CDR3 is TGTGCCAGCAGTGAGACGACTAGCGTGAGCTACGAGCAGTACTTC. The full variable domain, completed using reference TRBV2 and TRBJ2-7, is EPEVTQTPSHQVTQMGQEVILRCVPISNHLYFYWYRQILGQKVEFLVSFYNNEISEKSEIFDDQFSVERPDGSNFTLKIRSTKLEDSAMYFCASSETTSVSYEQYFGPGTRLTVT.

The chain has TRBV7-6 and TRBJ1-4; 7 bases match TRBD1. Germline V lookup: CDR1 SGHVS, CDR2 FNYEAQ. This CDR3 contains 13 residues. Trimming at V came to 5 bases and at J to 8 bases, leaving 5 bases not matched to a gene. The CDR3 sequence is CASSPTGREKLFF. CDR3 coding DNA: TGTGCCAGCAGCCCGACAGGGCGGGAAAAACTGTTTTTT.

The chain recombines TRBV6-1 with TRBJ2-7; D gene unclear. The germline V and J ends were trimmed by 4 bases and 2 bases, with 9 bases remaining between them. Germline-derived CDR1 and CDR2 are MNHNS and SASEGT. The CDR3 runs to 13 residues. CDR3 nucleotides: TGTGCCAGCAGTGCTGGGGATGCCTACGAGCAGTACTTC. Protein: CASSAGDAYEQYF.

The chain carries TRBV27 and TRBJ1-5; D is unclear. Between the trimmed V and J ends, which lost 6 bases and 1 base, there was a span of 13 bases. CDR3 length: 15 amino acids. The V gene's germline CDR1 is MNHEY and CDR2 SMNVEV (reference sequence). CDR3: CASRKGNRSNQPQHF. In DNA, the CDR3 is TGTGCCAGCAGGAAAGGTAATCGGAGCAATCAGCCCCAGCATTTT.

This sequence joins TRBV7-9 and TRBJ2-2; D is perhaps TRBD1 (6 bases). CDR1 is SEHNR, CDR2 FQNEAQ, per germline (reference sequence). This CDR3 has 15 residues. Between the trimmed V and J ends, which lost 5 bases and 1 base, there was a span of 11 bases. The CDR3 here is CASSHTGQNTGELFF. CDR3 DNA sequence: TGTGCCAGCAGCCATACAGGGCAGAACACCGGGGAGCTGTTTTTT.

The CDR3 here is CASSLGAYNEQFF. Here the CDR3 DNA reads TGTGCCAGCAGCTTAGGCGCCTACAATGAGCAGTTCTTC. The chain recombines TRBV7-6 with TRBJ2-1; no reliable D call. Trimming took 1 base from V and 2 from J, leaving 3 bases between them. CDR3 length equals 13 residues. CDR1 SGHVS and CDR2 FNYEAQ come from the germline V gene.

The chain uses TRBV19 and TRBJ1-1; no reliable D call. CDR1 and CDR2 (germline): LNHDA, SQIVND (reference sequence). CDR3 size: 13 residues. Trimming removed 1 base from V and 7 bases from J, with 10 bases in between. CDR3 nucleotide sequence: TGTGCCAGTAGTATAGCCCGCGACATTGAAGCTTTCTTT. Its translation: CASSIARDIEAFF. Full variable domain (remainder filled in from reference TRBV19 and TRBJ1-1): DGGITQSPKYLFRKEGQNVTLSCEQNLNHDAMYWYRQDPGQGLRLIYYSQIVNDFQKGDIAEGYSVSREKKESFPLTVTSAQKNPTAFYLCASSIARDIEAFFGQGTRLTVV.

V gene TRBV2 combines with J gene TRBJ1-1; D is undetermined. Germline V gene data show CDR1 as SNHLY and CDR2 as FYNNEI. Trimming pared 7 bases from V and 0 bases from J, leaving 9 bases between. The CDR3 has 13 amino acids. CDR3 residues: CASNQIMNTEAFF. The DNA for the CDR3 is TGTGCCAGCAATCAGATAATGAACACTGAAGCTTTCTTT.

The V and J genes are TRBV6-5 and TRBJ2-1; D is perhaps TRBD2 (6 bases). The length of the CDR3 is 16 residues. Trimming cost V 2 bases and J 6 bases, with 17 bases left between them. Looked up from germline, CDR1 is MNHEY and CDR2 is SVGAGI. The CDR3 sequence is CASSYGGIPPRNEQFF. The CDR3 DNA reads TGTGCCAGCAGTTACGGAGGGATCCCCCCCCGCAATGAGCAGTTCTTC.

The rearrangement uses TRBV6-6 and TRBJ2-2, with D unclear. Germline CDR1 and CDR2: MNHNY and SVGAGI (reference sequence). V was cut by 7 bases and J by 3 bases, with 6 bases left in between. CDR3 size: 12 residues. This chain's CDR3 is CASTSYTGELFF. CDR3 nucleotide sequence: TGTGCCAGCACCTCCTACACCGGGGAGCTGTTTTTT.